The present TCR beta chain was sequenced within a study of monozygotic twins with inflammatory bowel disease. On this clonotype itself: As yet, its antigen is unknown.

The authors ran two nested PCRs of around 15 and 10 cycles on TCRalpha and TCRbeta cDNA. TCRdb re-called the 5' RACE reads; every CDR3 protein appears as one record, without DNA. The table lists about 450,000 distinct CDR3 sequences, with 2.4% in the top ten. The CDR3 is 15 residues long. The germline V gene has CDR1 SGHNT and CDR2 YENEEA. Whole-study results and caveats: Especially where disease activity was present, IBD patients had fewer clonotypes in common with others than healthy twins did.

The chain couples TRBV11-3 to TRBJ2-2; TCRdb lists TRBD2, though no DNA is available to test this call. Sequenced material: blood. This receptor was taken from a human donor with ulcerative colitis or Crohn's disease, or a healthy co-twin of an affected twin (not recorded which). The CDR3 loop is CASSFTGEVAGELFF.